The 26 T cell receptor beta chains given below trace back to one sample, sequenced in a study of cytomegalovirus exposure and HLA in healthy donors. It was with 60 Vbeta and 13 Jbeta primers that the PCR ran. Profiling relied on immunoSEQ multiplex PCR, and the TCRdb table lists in-frame clones only, not all of them. The sample lists 30,000 to 40,000 clones, about 80% occurring once. Sequenced material: PBMCs. The origin of the receptors is a woman aged 18-29 years in good health and CMV-seropositive.

The genes are TRBV6-1 and TRBJ1-5; 7 bases fit TRBD1. Germline CDR1 MNHNS, CDR2 SASEGT. The V segment lost 7 bases and the J segment 8 bases; nucleotides outside the gene matches: 14. The CDR3 has 15 amino acids. CDR3 region: CASTGRQGQIEPQHF. The DNA for the CDR3 is TGTGCCAGCACCGGAAGACAGGGTCAGATCGAGCCCCAGCATTTT.

The V gene is TRBV9, the J gene TRBJ2-3; tentatively, D is TRBD2 (6 bases). Germline V gene sequence: CDR1 SGDLS, CDR2 YYNGEE. The V end was cut by 2 bases, the J end by 0 bases, with 13 bases between. The CDR3 totals 16 residues. The chain's CDR3 is CASSVSGEFSTDTQYF. DNA of the CDR3: TGTGCCAGCAGCGTTAGCGGTGAATTTAGCACAGATACGCAGTATTTT.

The chain is built from TRBV19 and TRBJ1-2, with TRBD1 matching over 11 bases. Per germline, CDR1 LNHDA and CDR2 SQIVND (reference sequence). V lost 7 bases, J lost 7 bases, and 11 bases stayed unmatched. The CDR3 spans 15 residues. The CDR3 loop is CASTPGQGARSGYTF. CDR3 nucleotide sequence: TGTGCCAGTACCCCCGGACAGGGGGCGCGAAGTGGCTACACCTTC.

This clone was observed a handful of times. The rearrangement uses TRBV5-4 and TRBJ2-7; 8 nucleotides agree with TRBD1. J was trimmed by 2 bases and V by 2 bases; bases with no gene match: 3. This CDR3 is 14 amino acids long. Per the germline V gene, CDR1 is SGHNT and CDR2 is YYREEE (reference sequence). CDR3 protein: CASSFRGQAYEQYF. In DNA form, the CDR3 reads TGTGCCAGCAGCTTCAGGGGGCAGGCCTACGAGCAGTACTTC. The full variable domain, rest sourced from reference TRBV5-4 and TRBJ2-7, is ETGVTQSPTHLIKTRGQQVTLRCSSQSGHNTVSWYQQALGQGPQFIFQYYREEENGRGNFPPRFSGLQFPNYSSELNVNALELDDSALYLCASSFRGQAYEQYFGPGTRLTVT.

This clone occurred a few times. V gene TRBV5-6 combines with J gene TRBJ1-1; D possibly corresponds to TRBD1 (6 bases). V was pared by 0 bases and J by 9 bases, with 15 bases between. Germline V gene lookup returns CDR1 SGHDT and CDR2 YYEEEE. The CDR3 has 14 amino acids. CDR3 sequence reads: CASSLDVDSLKAFF. The CDR3 DNA sequence: TGTGCCAGCAGCTTGGACGTGGACAGTTTAAAAGCTTTCTTT.

The chain couples TRBV11-3 to TRBJ2-2, with 10 nucleotides matching TRBD1. Germline trimming cut 4 bases from V and 6 bases from J; bases unmatched to any gene: 5. CDR3 length: 15 amino acids. The germline V gene encodes CDR1 SGHNT and CDR2 YENEEA. The CDR3 region has the DNA TGTGCCAGCAGCTCGGACAGGGGGGTATCCGGGGAGCTGTTTTTT. It yields the protein CASSSDRGVSGELFF.

J is TRBJ1-2 and V is TRBV7-2; 8 bases fit TRBD1. The CDR3 is 17 amino acids. Unmatched junction bases numbered 16, after V lost 2 bases and J lost 8 bases. Germline CDR1 and CDR2: SGHTA and FQGNSA. CDR3 protein: CASSLIQGAYLGEGYTF. The CDR3 region has the DNA TGTGCCAGCAGCTTAATCCAGGGGGCGTATCTTGGGGAAGGCTACACCTTC.

This sequence joins TRBV4-1 and TRBJ2-6; a weak D match, TRBD1 (5 bases). Trimming removed 4 bases from V and 0 bases from J, with 16 bases in between. This CDR3 is 18 amino acids long. Per the germline V gene, CDR1 is MGHRA and CDR2 is YSYEKL. This CDR3 is CASSRFPGSLSGANVLTF. As DNA, the CDR3 is TGCGCCAGCAGCCGTTTTCCAGGGTCCCTCTCTGGGGCCAACGTCCTGACTTTC.

The CDR3 protein is CASSQDRTAGSTEAFF. The CDR3 DNA reads as TGTGCCAGCAGCCAAGATAGGACAGCGGGGAGCACTGAAGCTTTCTTT. The rearrangement joins TRBV4-2 to TRBJ1-1, with D maybe TRBD1 (6 bases). Between the trimmed V and J ends, which lost 0 bases and 4 bases, there was a span of 15 bases. The CDR3 spans 16 residues. From germline, CDR1 is LGHNA and CDR2 YNFKEQ.

V usage is TRBV5-6 and J usage is TRBJ2-3; tentative D call: TRBD1 (6 bases). Trimming left V 7 bases short and J 1 base short, with 16 bases between. The germline V gene has CDR1 SGHDT and CDR2 YYEEEE. The length of the CDR3 is 15 residues. The CDR3, as DNA: TGTGCCAGCTCGGTGAGGGGGTCCCGCACAGATACGCAGTATTTT. The encoded protein is CASSVRGSRTDTQYF. Looking up the rest from reference TRBV5-6 and TRBJ2-3 gives the full variable domain: DAGVTQSPTHLIKTRGQQVTLRCSPKSGHDTVSWYQQALGQGPQFIFQYYEEEERQRGNFPDRFSGHQFPNYSSELNVNALLLGDSALYLCASSVRGSRTDTQYFGPGTRLTVL.

The chain recombines TRBV9 with TRBJ2-3, with D unresolved. Germline V gene sequence: CDR1 SGDLS, CDR2 YYNGEE. The CDR3 totals 14 residues. Trimming took 3 bases from V and 2 from J, leaving 10 bases between them. The CDR3 protein is CASSESRNTDTQYF. CDR3 DNA: TGTGCCAGCAGCGAATCCAGGAACACAGATACGCAGTATTTT.

The count of this clone is one. The chain is built from TRBV4-3 and TRBJ2-7, with a weak D call TRBD1 (5 bases). CDR3 length: 15 residues. Germline assignment: CDR1 LGHNA and CDR2 YSLEER. The V and J ends lost 4 bases and 4 bases respectively, with 17 bases between them. In DNA form, the CDR3 reads TGCGCCAGCAGCCCCGACCTAAGGGGTAGGTACGAGCAGTACTTC. Translating gives CASSPDLRGRYEQYF.

The chain recombines TRBV23-1 with TRBJ2-7; possible D gene TRBD1, 6 bases. TRBV23-1 counts as an open reading frame of uncertain function. The germline V and J ends were trimmed by 4 bases and 5 bases, with 15 bases remaining between them. CDR3 length equals 14 residues. CDR3 residues: CASSRIHRVHEQYF. The CDR3, as DNA: TGCGCCAGCAGTCGAATTCACAGGGTCCACGAGCAGTACTTC.

The chain uses TRBV6-4 and TRBJ2-2, with TRBD1 matching over 11 bases. V lost 0 bases to trimming and J lost 8 bases; unmatched junction nucleotides: 2. CDR3 length: 15 amino acids. Germline loops: CDR1 MRHNA, CDR2 SNTAGT. CDR3 amino acids: CASSDSDRGPGELFF. CDR3 sequence (DNA): TGTGCCAGCAGTGACTCGGACAGGGGGCCTGGGGAGCTGTTTTTT.

The DNA of the CDR3 is TGTGCCTGGAGTACCCATCCCTCATCGGGCACAGATACGCAGTATTTT. This sequence encodes CAWSTHPSSGTDTQYF. The chain links TRBV30 to TRBJ2-3; D remains unclear. The length of the CDR3 is 16 residues. Looked up from germline, CDR1 is GTSNPN and CDR2 is SVGIG (reference sequence). Between the trimmed V and J ends, which lost 2 bases and 1 base, there was a span of 16 bases.

The chain links TRBV30 to TRBJ2-7, with 11 bases matching TRBD2. J lost 4 bases, V lost 0 bases, and 5 bases had no gene match. The CDR3 is 15 amino acids. Germline CDR1 GTSNPN, CDR2 SVGIG (reference sequence). The DNA of the CDR3 is TGTGCCTGGAGTGTGGTAGCGGGAGGGCCGTACGAGCAGTACTTC. Residues: CAWSVVAGGPYEQYF.

This sequence joins TRBV7-8 and TRBJ2-1; 8 bases align to TRBD2. Trimming removed 5 bases from V and 4 bases from J; junction bases left unmatched: 13. CDR3 size: 17 residues. Germline CDR1 SGHVS, CDR2 FQNEAQ. CDR3: CASSPRRAGGPYNEQFF. The CDR3 DNA reads as TGTGCCAGCAGCCCCCGGCGCGCGGGAGGCCCGTACAATGAGCAGTTCTTC.

V and J are TRBV6-5 and TRBJ2-7, with 16 nucleotides matching TRBD2. The CDR3 has 16 amino acids. J lost 6 bases, V lost 0 bases, and 2 bases had no gene match. Germline V gives CDR1 MNHEY, CDR2 SVGAGI. The CDR3 nucleotides read TGTGCCAGCAGTTACTCAGGGACTAGCGGGAGGGCCGAGCAGTACTTC. Translating gives CASSYSGTSGRAEQYF.

This clone was observed once. The gene calls are TRBV4-1 and TRBJ2-3; TRBD2 agrees at 10 bases. Per the germline V gene, CDR1 is MGHRA and CDR2 is YSYEKL. The CDR3 runs to 16 residues. V lost 2 bases and J lost 7; bases outside the gene matches: 9. CDR3 region: CASSQKTSGMVNTQYF. The DNA for the CDR3 is TGCGCCAGCAGCCAAAAAACTAGCGGGATGGTGAATACGCAGTATTTT.

The chain carries TRBV7-9 and TRBJ1-1; D ambiguous. Per germline, CDR1 SEHNR and CDR2 FQNEAQ (reference sequence). This CDR3 is built from 12 residues. V gave up 5 bases and J gave up 3 bases, with 7 bases separating them. Here the CDR3 DNA reads TGTGCCAGCAGCATCGGTCACACTGAAGCTTTCTTT. Translating gives CASSIGHTEAFF.

Only one count was recorded for this clone. The J gene is TRBJ1-1, the V gene TRBV20-1; weak D call: TRBD1 (5 bases). This CDR3 region has 11 residues. The ends were cut back, 3 bases at V and 7 bases at J, with 9 bases in the middle. The V gene's germline CDR1 is DFQATT and CDR2 SNEGSKA (reference sequence). CDR3 DNA: TGCAGTGCTAGTGGGGGACTTGAAGCTTTCTTT. It specifies CSASGGLEAFF.

The chain has TRBV4-2 and TRBJ1-3; the D gene is possibly TRBD1 (5 bases). Per the germline V gene, CDR1 is LGHNA and CDR2 is YNFKEQ. The CDR3 runs 16 residues. V lost 1 base, J lost 0 bases, and 10 bases lay in between. CDR3 in DNA: TGTGCCAGCAGCCAAGCGGACACGAGCTCTGGAAACACCATATATTTT. Its protein is CASSQADTSSGNTIYF.

This chain joins TRBV2 and TRBJ2-1; TRBD2 matches at 12 bases. This CDR3 contains 15 residues. The V segment lost 4 bases and the J segment 7 bases; nucleotides outside the gene matches: 5. Germline CDR1 is SNHLY and CDR2 is FYNNEI. The CDR3 coding sequence is TGTGCCAGCAGTGTTAGTCTAGCGGGGGGGAATGAGCAGTTCTTC. Its protein product is CASSVSLAGGNEQFF.

The count of this clone is one. The chain has TRBV7-9 and TRBJ2-5; D unclear. V was shortened by 5 bases and J by 1 base, with 11 bases between the two germline ends. Germline loops: CDR1 SEHNR, CDR2 FQNEAQ (reference sequence). CDR3 size: 14 residues. The CDR3 sequence: CASSRSRTQETQYF. The DNA for the CDR3 is TGTGCCAGCAGCCGGAGCAGAACCCAAGAGACCCAGTACTTC.

The chain combines TRBV4-3 with TRBJ2-1; 9 bases map to TRBD1. Germline trimming cut 1 base from V and 5 bases from J; bases unmatched to any gene: 12. This CDR3 region has 18 residues. The V gene's germline CDR1 is LGHNA and CDR2 YSLEER. CDR3 in DNA: TGCGCCAGCAGCCAAGCCCCAGGCGGGGACAGGGTAGACAATGAGCAGTTCTTC. It codes for CASSQAPGGDRVDNEQFF.

This rearrangement joins TRBV4-2 to TRBJ2-3, with a possible D match to TRBD1 (6 bases). Germline assignment: CDR1 LGHNA and CDR2 YNFKEQ. This CDR3 spans 17 amino acids. V lost 0 bases and J 1 base, leaving 14 bases between the germline ends. This chain's CDR3 is CASSQDKTGPRTDTQYF. The CDR3 DNA reads TGTGCCAGCAGCCAAGATAAGACAGGTCCGCGCACAGATACGCAGTATTTT.